This TCR beta chain was documented in a study of cytomegalovirus exposure and HLA in healthy donors. PCR was performed using 60 Vbeta and 13 Jbeta primers. Libraries were prepared by immunoSEQ multiplex PCR; TCRdb keeps only in-frame clonotypes and omits some of them. The sample carries approximately 89,000 clones, around 62% recorded once. This clonotype was sampled from a woman younger than 45 in good health and CMV-seropositive. Sample: PBMCs.

CDR3 DNA: TGTGCCAGCACCCCAGTGAACTATGGCTACACCTTC. Translated, it gives CASTPVNYGYTF. The chain links TRBV6-1 to TRBJ1-2; D not certain. CDR1 is MNHNS, CDR2 SASEGT, per germline. The CDR3 sequence is 12 residues long. V was trimmed by 7 bases and J by 2 bases, leaving 8 bases between them.